What follows are 29 T cell receptor beta chains derived from one specimen sequenced in a study of regulatory T cells in long-lasting Graves disease (dated by TCRdb to the early 2020s). The time point label on this specimen signifies: newly diagnosed GD, antithyroid drugs for less than 3 months. RNA was extracted from PBMCs in TRIzol for both TCR sequencing and RNA sequencing. Library generation was performed with multiplex PCR. TCRdb lists the instrument as Illumina HiSeq 4000. CDR3 regions were amplified by Arm-PCR with iRepertoire HTBI primers to construct TCR beta libraries. TCRdb cleaned the public reads at Q25 with fastp, built clones with MiXCR and kept in-frame beta chains. Each record represents a unique CDR3 protein, reported with the most common genes and DNA among its rows. The sample records some 230,000 distinct CDR3 sequences, around 16% of which are singletons. The biggest ten clones account for approximately 20% of the sample.

Sample: peripheral blood mononuclear cells (PBMCs), taken at new diagnosis, from a patient treated with antithyroid drugs. The receptors were gathered from a female donor with Graves disease.

The chain is built from TRBV20-1 and TRBJ1-2; D is unclear. This CDR3 region has 10 residues. Per germline, CDR1 DFQATT and CDR2 SNEGSKA (reference sequence). The CDR3 protein is CSALKESYTF. In DNA, the CDR3 is TGCAGCGCACTTAAGGAGAGCTACACCTTC.

In this sample, this clonotype turned up many times. A junction end diverges from the germline sequence, so it may reflect a read error. The chain combines TRBV5-1 with TRBJ2-5, with TRBD2 identical over 10 bases. This CDR3 is 16 amino acids long. Germline-derived CDR1 and CDR2 are SGHRS and YFSETQ. This chain's CDR3 is CASSPPLAGYQETQYF. DNA for the CDR3: TGTGCCAGCAGCCCACCACTAGCGGGGTACCAAGAGACCCAGTACTTC.

In this sample, this clonotype turned up many times. This sequence joins TRBV6-1 and TRBJ1-3; the D gene is possibly TRBD1 (6 bases). Trimming took off 6 bases at V and 4 bases at J, with 13 bases between the two ends. The CDR3 has 14 amino acids. The germline gives CDR1 MNHNS, CDR2 SASEGT. CDR3 protein: CASRQGLKGNTIYF. DNA for the CDR3: TGTGCCAGCAGACAGGGTTTGAAGGGAAACACCATATATTTT.

The sample holds many counts of this clonotype. The V and J genes are TRBV6-5 and TRBJ2-3; D is undetermined. V was cut by 0 bases and J by 6 bases, with 13 bases left in between. From germline, CDR1 is MNHEY and CDR2 SVGAGI. This CDR3 is 15 amino acids long. As DNA, the CDR3 is TGTGCCAGCAGTTACTCGGGCAGAGCGTGGGATACGCAGTATTTT. Translation gives CASSYSGRAWDTQYF.

This clonotype was seen many times. This chain links TRBV28 with TRBJ1-2, with D unclear. V lost 8 bases and J lost 4, with 8 bases in between. This CDR3 has 11 residues. CDR1 and CDR2 from the germline V gene are MDHEN and SYDVKM. The CDR3 loop is CASLGLYGYTF. CDR3 nucleotides: TGTGCCAGCCTGGGCCTCTATGGCTACACCTTC.

This clonotype was detected many times. V and J are TRBV20-1 and TRBJ1-3; D is unclear. The germline CDR1 and CDR2 sequences are DFQATT and SNEGSKA (reference sequence). Trimming removed 0 bases at V and 3 bases at J, with 12 bases between. The CDR3 has 15 residues. CDR3 amino acids: CSAREDPQHGNTIYF. CDR3 nucleotide sequence: TGCAGTGCTAGAGAGGATCCTCAACATGGAAACACCATATATTTT.

This clonotype was counted ten times or more. The J gene is TRBJ2-2, the V gene TRBV20-1; D is uncertain. Trimming took off 1 base at V and 0 bases at J, with 15 bases between the two ends. The CDR3 extends over 17 amino acids. Germline V lookup: CDR1 DFQATT, CDR2 SNEGSKA (reference sequence). The CDR3 DNA reads TGCAGTGCTAGAGCCTTGGGATACGCTGCGAACACCGGGGAGCTGTTTTTT. It translates to CSARALGYAANTGELFF.

This clonotype came up many times. The V gene is TRBV10-3, the J gene TRBJ2-3; unclear D gene. Germline CDR1 and CDR2: ENHRY and SYGVKD. CDR3 size: 13 residues. V was pared by 0 bases and J by 5 bases, with 6 bases between. The CDR3 sequence: CAISESEGDTQYF. The CDR3, as DNA: TGTGCCATCAGTGAGTCTGAAGGAGATACGCAGTATTTT.

This clonotype was seen at least ten times. V and J are TRBV24-1 and TRBJ1-2; D uncertain. Between the trimmed V and J ends, which lost 3 bases and 5 bases, there was a span of 12 bases. The CDR3 is made up of 14 amino acids. Germline V CDR1 and CDR2: KGHDR, SFDVKD. The CDR3 protein is CATSDPSSRYGYTF. DNA of the CDR3: TGTGCCACCAGTGATCCAAGCAGCAGATATGGCTACACCTTC.

This clonotype was seen at least ten times. V usage is TRBV11-2 and J usage is TRBJ1-6; 7 bases fit TRBD1. The CDR3 spans 14 residues. J lost 11 bases, V lost 3 bases, and 7 bases had no gene match. Germline CDR1 reads SGHAT; CDR2 reads FQNNGV. Here the CDR3 reads CASSFHRGSAPLHF. For the CDR3, the DNA is TGTGCCAGCAGCTTCCACAGGGGATCGGCACCCCTCCACTTT.

This clonotype was picked up many times. The chain uses TRBV24-1 and TRBJ2-3, with 10 bases that match TRBD1. The junction had 3 bases not matched to a gene; V was cut back by 3 bases and J by 4 bases. CDR1 is KGHDR, CDR2 SFDVKD, per germline. CDR3 length: 15 residues. Here the CDR3 reads CATSDPGTGADTQYF. The CDR3 DNA sequence: TGTGCCACCAGTGATCCCGGGACAGGGGCAGATACGCAGTATTTT.

This clonotype was detected ten times or more. V gene TRBV29-1 combines with J gene TRBJ2-7; D ambiguous. Germline CDR1 is SQVTM and CDR2 is ANQGSEA. Trimming pared 7 bases from V and 7 bases from J, leaving 8 bases between. There are 9 residues in the CDR3. CDR3 bases: TGCAGCGCCGAGGCGGAGCAGTACTTC. Residues: CSAEAEQYF.

This clonotype was picked up a small number of times. The gene calls are TRBV10-3 and TRBJ2-1; TRBD2 aligns across 7 bases. CDR1 ENHRY and CDR2 SYGVKD come from the germline V gene. CDR3 size: 15 residues. The V gene end was trimmed by 2 bases and the J gene end by 4 bases; junction bases not matched to a gene: 5. In nucleotides, the CDR3 is TGTGCCATCAGTGAGCAGTCTAGCGGATACAATGAGCAGTTCTTC. Protein sequence: CAISEQSSGYNEQFF.

This clonotype appeared a single time. This may be a read error, as it is one base from a much larger clone. The CDR3 spells CTSSRSDSGEQYF. The DNA of the CDR3 is TGTACCAGCAGTAGATCCGACAGTGGCGAGCAGTACTTC. This sequence joins TRBV6-2 or TRBV6-3 and TRBJ2-7; D may be TRBD1 (5 bases). Germline V gene sequence: CDR1 MNHEY, CDR2 SVGEGT. CDR3 size: 13 residues.

CDR3 protein: CATSDTGTSNEQYF. The CDR3 DNA reads TGTGCCACCAGTGACACCGGGACTAGTAACGAGCAGTACTTC. The chain uses TRBV24-1 and TRBJ2-7; 8 positions agree with TRBD2. J lost 5 bases, V lost 4 bases, and 6 bases had no gene match. The CDR3 is 14 amino acids. Germline V gene data show CDR1 as KGHDR and CDR2 as SFDVKD.

This chain links TRBV11-2 with TRBJ2-1, with 8 bases aligning to TRBD2. The end of the DNA fits TRBJ2-4 better, so the J call may be wrong. Germline CDR1 reads SGHAT; CDR2 reads FQNNGV. The CDR3 sequence is 16 residues long. The CDR3 DNA reads as TGTGCCAGCAGCTTAGTAGTTAGCGGGACGTTAAACATTCAGTACTTC. It codes for CASSLVVSGTLNIQYF.

This clonotype was picked up many times. J is TRBJ2-1 and V is TRBV20-1; 8 nucleotides match TRBD2. This CDR3 region has 16 residues. V trimming: 3 bases; J trimming: 1 base; junction bases outside the gene matches: 8. The germline V gene has CDR1 DFQATT and CDR2 SNEGSKA (reference sequence). The CDR3: CSAREFSGMSYNEQFF. CDR3 in DNA: TGCAGTGCTAGGGAATTTAGCGGGATGTCCTACAATGAGCAGTTCTTC.

The chain employs TRBV2 and TRBJ2-1, with 8 bases that match TRBD1. V lost 5 bases and J lost 9; bases outside the gene matches: 12. This CDR3 is 15 amino acids long. The V gene's germline CDR1 is SNHLY and CDR2 FYNNEI. The CDR3 DNA is TGTGCCAGCAGTAAGATGCAGACAGGGGCTGGTGAGCAGTTCTTC. Translating it yields CASSKMQTGAGEQFF.

Ten or more counts support this clonotype. The V call is TRBV19, the J call TRBJ2-5, with unresolved D. CDR1 LNHDA and CDR2 SQIVND come from the germline V gene (reference sequence). The CDR3 length is 13 residues. V was pared by 0 bases and J by 3 bases, with 5 bases between. This chain's CDR3 is CASSIDLEETQYF. The CDR3 DNA reads as TGTGCCAGTAGTATAGATCTAGAAGAGACCCAGTACTTC.

This clonotype was seen at least ten times. This chain joins TRBV12-3 or TRBV12-4 and TRBJ2-5, with TRBD2 matching over 9 bases. The V segment lost 1 base and the J segment 1 base; nucleotides outside the gene matches: 16. The CDR3 consists of 20 residues. CDR3 amino acids: CASSLDKREVGGRGQETQYF. DNA for the CDR3: TGTGCCAGCAGTTTAGACAAGCGGGAGGTGGGAGGCAGGGGCCAAGAGACCCAGTACTTC.

With respect to this clonotype: It differs at one base from a far larger clone, so likely a read error. The chain employs TRBV2 and TRBJ2-1; tentatively, D is TRBD1 (6 bases). The CDR3 covers 13 residues. CDR1 SNHLY and CDR2 FYNNEI come from the germline V gene. V dropped 5 bases and J dropped 10 bases, with 15 bases sitting between them. Written as DNA, the CDR3 is TGTGCCAGCAGTCCGGGACAACTCTACGAGCAGTTCTTC. It encodes CASSPGQLYEQFF.

This clonotype appeared many times. CDR3 in DNA: TGTGCCAGTAGTTCCCTATTGGGGGGCTCTGGGGCCAACGTCCTGACTTTC. Its translation: CASSSLLGGSGANVLTF. V and J are TRBV19 and TRBJ2-6; weak D call: TRBD2 (6 bases). CDR1 and CDR2 from the germline V gene are LNHDA and SQIVND (reference sequence). The CDR3 runs 17 residues. Trimming removed 5 bases from V and 0 bases from J, with 14 bases in between.

Ten or more counts support this clonotype. The chain is built from TRBV19 and TRBJ1-2; D is uncertain. The length of the CDR3 is 13 residues. Germline CDR1 and CDR2: LNHDA and SQIVND (reference sequence). Trimming shortened V by 3 bases and J by 0 bases, and 5 bases separated the two germline ends. This CDR3 is CASSIKANYGYTF. CDR3 sequence (DNA): TGTGCCAGTAGTATCAAGGCTAACTATGGCTACACCTTC. The whole variable domain, remainder taken from reference TRBV19 and TRBJ1-2, is DGGITQSPKYLFRKEGQNVTLSCEQNLNHDAMYWYRQDPGQGLRLIYYSQIVNDFQKGDIAEGYSVSREKKESFPLTVTSAQKNPTAFYLCASSIKANYGYTFGSGTRLTVV.

The chain employs TRBV2 and TRBJ1-1; a possible D gene is TRBD1 (6 bases). Looked up from germline, CDR1 is SNHLY and CDR2 is FYNNEI. Between the trimmed V and J ends, which lost 6 bases and 6 bases, there was a span of 11 bases. The CDR3 sequence is 12 residues long. In DNA, the CDR3 is TGTGCCAGCAGGGGGGGGCACGCTGAAGCTTTCTTT. This sequence encodes CASRGGHAEAFF. Using reference TRBV2 and TRBJ1-1 for the parts outside the CDR3, the full variable domain is EPEVTQTPSHQVTQMGQEVILRCVPISNHLYFYWYRQILGQKVEFLVSFYNNEISEKSEIFDDQFSVERPDGSNFTLKIRSTKLEDSAMYFCASRGGHAEAFFGQGTRLTVV.

This clonotype appeared many times. The chain joins TRBV24-1 to TRBJ1-2; 7 bases line up with TRBD1. The CDR3 totals 16 residues. The germline gives CDR1 KGHDR, CDR2 SFDVKD. V trimming: 2 bases; J trimming: 7 bases; junction bases outside the gene matches: 12. The chain's CDR3 is CATSDSSLDRVGGYTF. CDR3 bases: TGTGCCACCAGTGATTCCTCCCTCGACAGGGTGGGTGGCTACACCTTC.

This clonotype appeared a few times. V and J are TRBV6-2 or TRBV6-3 and TRBJ2-2, with D perhaps assigned TRBD1 or TRBD2 (5 bases each). The CDR3 is 15 amino acids. Trimming took off 6 bases at V and 2 bases at J, with 13 bases between the two ends. Germline loops: CDR1 MNHEY, CDR2 SVGEGT. The CDR3 DNA is TGTGCCAGCAGACCCTGGGGGAGCAACACCGGGGAGCTGTTTTTT. This translates into CASRPWGSNTGELFF.

Ten or more counts support this clonotype. The genes are TRBV7-8 and TRBJ1-1; maybe TRBD1 (5 bases). Trimming pared 5 bases from V and 3 bases from J, leaving 10 bases between. CDR1 and CDR2 (germline): SGHVS, FQNEAQ. The CDR3 runs 13 residues. CDR3 in amino acids: CASSETVDTEAFF. The CDR3 DNA reads TGTGCCAGCAGCGAGACAGTCGACACTGAAGCTTTCTTT.

This clonotype was counted many times. The chain links TRBV28 to TRBJ1-2; TRBD1 might be the D (6 bases). Germline V gene sequence: CDR1 MDHEN, CDR2 SYDVKM. The CDR3 runs to 13 residues. Between the trimmed V and J ends, which lost 3 bases and 4 bases, there was a span of 9 bases. The DNA of the CDR3 is TGTGCCAGCAGTTTTGGAGGGGGCTATGGCTACACCTTC. As protein: CASSFGGGYGYTF.

This sequence joins TRBV12-3 or TRBV12-4 and TRBJ2-7; 14 bases map to TRBD2. The junction had 9 bases not matched to a gene; V was cut back by 4 bases and J by 4 bases. There are 17 residues in the CDR3. CDR3: CASSYPTSGRAGYEQYF. The CDR3 nucleotides are TGTGCCAGCAGTTACCCGACTAGCGGGAGGGCCGGGTACGAGCAGTACTTC.